A selection of T cell receptor beta chains follows, all from one sample in a study of control samples from healthy donors and cancer patients. The table came from immunoSEQ multiplex PCR; TCRdb's copy has only in-frame clones and leaves some out. Here the sample spans some 130,000 clones, over 85% being singletons. The sequencing input was PBMCs. These receptor sequences come from a man aged 45-60 years with head and neck cancer. CDR3s include the opening cysteine and the closing phenylalanine or tryptophan. Fields, in order: V gene, D gene, J gene, clone size, CDR3 protein, CDR3 DNA. D genes are given only for firm matches. Rows may omit the clone size; those that give it use once, few, many or a size class.

>TRBV29-1|TRBD2|TRBJ2-1|NA
CSVEDSGGTSNEQFF
TGCAGCGTTGAAGATAGCGGGGGGACCTCGAATGAGCAGTTCTTC
>TRBV6-5|NA|TRBJ2-5|NA
CASSTGSKTQYF
TGTGCCAGCAGCACAGGGTCGAAGACCCAGTACTTC
>TRBV29-1|TRBD1|TRBJ1-2|NA
CSVGGTGTYGYTF
TGCAGCGTGGGTGGGACAGGGACCTATGGCTACACCTTC
>TRBV7-2|NA|TRBJ2-1|NA
CASSLVVRGRNEQFF
TGTGCCAGCAGCTTAGTTGTTCGGGGCCGCAATGAGCAGTTCTTC
>TRBV11-2|NA|TRBJ1-2|NA
CASSASATLYGYTF
TGTGCCAGCAGCGCATCAGCCACCCTCTATGGCTACACCTTC
>TRBV5-4|TRBD1|TRBJ2-7|NA
CASRRDTGTGPYEQYF
TGTGCCAGCAGACGAGATACCGGGACAGGGCCCTACGAGCAGTACTTC
>TRBV7-6|TRBD1|TRBJ2-1|NA
CASSLRGQVSSYNEQFF
TGTGCCAGCAGCTTACGCGGACAGGTGAGCTCCTACAATGAGCAGTTCTTC
>TRBV19|TRBD1|TRBJ2-3|medium-sized
CASNQGQGTDTQYF
TGTGCCAGTAACCAAGGACAGGGGACAGATACGCAGTATTTT
>TRBV6-5|NA|TRBJ2-2|NA
CASSYGQHTGELFF
TGTGCCAGCAGCTACGGACAGCACACCGGGGAGCTGTTTTTT
>TRBV6-5|NA|TRBJ2-7|NA
CASQVLSSYEQYF
TGTGCCAGCCAGGTCCTGAGCTCCTACGAGCAGTACTTC
>TRBV9|TRBD1|TRBJ1-2|NA
CASSPGPGTAGYTF
TGTGCCAGCAGCCCCGGCCCAGGGACAGCGGGCTACACCTTC
>TRBV27|NA|TRBJ2-7|NA
CASSMDSANYEQYF
TGTGCCAGCAGTATGGACAGCGCCAACTACGAGCAGTACTTC
>TRBV5-8|NA|TRBJ1-1|NA
CASSLAGTLGTEAFF
TGTGCCAGCAGCTTGGCTGGGACCCTAGGGACTGAAGCTTTCTTT
>TRBV7-9|TRBD1|TRBJ2-2|NA
CASRGGQGNGELFF
TGTGCCAGCAGGGGGGGACAGGGCAACGGGGAGCTGTTTTTT
>TRBV4-1|NA|TRBJ1-5|NA
CASSQEGTNQPQHF
TGCGCCAGCAGCCAAGAAGGGACAAATCAGCCCCAGCATTTT
>TRBV5-1|TRBD1|TRBJ2-7|NA
CASSLPRTGVHEQYF
TGCGCCAGCAGCTTGCCGCGGACAGGGGTCCACGAGCAGTACTTC
>TRBV19|NA|TRBJ2-1|NA
CASSIGPGVYYNEQFF
TGTGCCAGTAGTATTGGTCCGGGGGTCTATTACAATGAGCAGTTCTTC
>TRBV11-2|NA|TRBJ2-7|NA
CASSLVRGTWGYEQYF
TGTGCCAGCAGCTTAGTTAGGGGGACCTGGGGCTACGAGCAGTACTTC
>TRBV6-5|TRBD2|TRBJ2-7|NA
CASSFRAGTEQYF
TGTGCCAGCAGTTTTCGAGCGGGGACCGAGCAGTACTTC
>TRBV3-1/TRBV3-2|NA|TRBJ2-2|NA
CASLGDGGYTGELFF
TGTGCCAGCCTAGGGGACGGAGGATACACCGGGGAGCTGTTTTTT
>TRBV5-1|NA|TRBJ1-4|few
CASSLVGVSGKLFF
TGCGCCAGCAGCTTGGTGGGGGTATCGGGAAAACTGTTTTTT
>TRBV28|NA|TRBJ1-5|NA
CASRPSDRFNQPQHF
TGTGCCAGCAGGCCATCGGACAGATTCAATCAGCCCCAGCATTTT
>TRBV10-3|NA|TRBJ2-7|NA
CAIRSGVNYEQYF
TGTGCCATCAGGAGTGGCGTAAATTACGAGCAGTACTTC
>TRBV5-1|NA|TRBJ2-5|once
CASSFRWETQYF
TGCGCCAGCAGCTTTAGGTGGGAGACCCAGTACTTC
>TRBV6-5|NA|TRBJ2-1|NA
CASSYREYGNEQFF
TGTGCCAGCAGTTACCGGGAGTACGGCAATGAGCAGTTCTTC
>TRBV5-5|NA|TRBJ1-1|NA
CASSPSRGILNTEAFF
TGTGCCAGCAGCCCGTCACGAGGGATATTGAACACTGAAGCTTTCTTT
>TRBV9|TRBD1|TRBJ2-7|NA
CASSANRDSYEQYF
TGTGCCAGCAGCGCCAACCGGGACAGCTACGAGCAGTACTTC